This T cell receptor (beta chain) was retrieved from a study of human T cells and chemical hapten exposure (dated by TCRdb to about 2021). A note on the overall study: For sensitization, 2% DPC in acetone was applied to a 2 cm by 2 cm area of upper inner arm skin. The mostly female patient cohort included alopecia areata with under or over 50% scalp involvement, alopecia totalis and alopecia universalis. Patient blood was sampled pre-sensitization (week 0) and at 2, 6 and about 24 weeks after DPC sensitization. Libraries were pooled for sequencing, and variation in per-sample TCR yields was attributed mainly to small differences in library volumes within the pool. Patch testing was performed on the upper back with Finn chambers containing 0.01% DPC, and the patch tests were scored after 6 days according to International Contact Dermatitis Research Group standards. Throughout the study period of about 23 weeks, patients also received therapeutic DPC doses to the scalp every week. Blood for TCR sequencing was provided by twenty-nine alopecia patients at one to four time points (pre-sensitization, 2, 6 and 24 weeks). In alopecia patients, the study followed how the peripheral blood TCR repertoire changed in vivo over primary and secondary sensitization to diphenylcyclopropenone (DPC), a hapten. Study-wide findings and limitations: All patients had alopecia, a presumed autoimmune disease, so their immune response might differ from that of healthy individuals. Patch test score was positively correlated with the number of PT1 expanded TCRs, with significance at thresholds 8, 16 and 32 but not at 4. No change with DPC sensitization was found in the number of TCRs above 1 in 1000 frequency, and no evidence of global repertoire structure alterations was found. Expanded TCRs formed significantly more large CDR3 similarity clusters than pre-sensitization or healthy control sets, consistent with antigen-driven responses. Repeated subsampling changed both the strength of the expansion versus patch-test correlation and the threshold at which the correlation became significant.

CDR1 and CDR2 are read off the germline V gene as SQVTM and ANQGSEA. CDR3 length: 13 amino acids, cysteine to phenylalanine. Just the 39-base CDR3 DNA is kept, in frame starting at base 1. The V end loses 4 bases and the J end loses 0 bases, and a stretch of 9 bases separates them. This clonotype was detected a few times. What antigen it recognizes has not been identified. No qualities accompany the bases; no much larger clone lies one base away. Explained via the paper, the time point label denotes: patch test 3, about 24 weeks after DPC sensitization. The sample's treatment or condition, from its label and the paper: therapeutic diphenylcyclopropenone sensitization with weekly scalp DPC. Blood at each patch-test visit was drawn before the patch test was applied. Patients were considered eligible if aged 18 to 70, diagnosed with alopecia and deemed suitable for DPC therapy, and patients were excluded if pregnant. Total RNA was isolated from unfractionated whole blood collected in Tempus Blood RNA tubes.

To prepare the library, RACE was applied. Reads for this sample came from a NextSeq 500. Library preparation attached unique molecular identifiers to individual cDNA molecules for quantitative, reproducible TCR counting. For every blood RNA sample, sequencing covered both the TCR alpha and TCR beta chains. Under the source paper's analysis protocol: Samples had a median of about 90,000 TCRs, with a range from about 23,224 to 690,600. V, J and CDR3 annotation of the TCR reads was performed with the Decombinator software suite. For PS versus PT1 abundance plots, all samples were subsampled to the same number of TCRs (28,000). Expanded TCRs were defined as absent before sensitization and observed at least eight times at the 2-week time point. Using fastp trimming at Q25 and MiXCR clonotype assembly, TCRdb reanalyzed the public sequencing data and kept in-frame beta chains. CDR3 protein sequences are deduplicated, and each keeps its most common genes and DNA. TCRdb assigned the V and J calls; the authors' analysis was not used. This sample has about 97,000 distinct CDR3 sequences in its table, and less than 35% of those were observed once. Together, the top ten hold approximately 10% of the sample.

The clonotype comes from a man in his forties or fifties with alopecia areata. Some clones in this sample may be carry-over from other donors' samples. The V and J segments used are TRBV29-1 and TRBJ1-1; TRBD1 could be the D gene, as 6 bases match. The material sequenced was whole blood, taken in connection with sensitization to the hapten diphenylcyclopropenone (DPC). The bases read TGCAGCGTTGGGGCAGGGGTGAACACTGAAGCTTTCTTT. The encoded protein is CSVGAGVNTEAFF.